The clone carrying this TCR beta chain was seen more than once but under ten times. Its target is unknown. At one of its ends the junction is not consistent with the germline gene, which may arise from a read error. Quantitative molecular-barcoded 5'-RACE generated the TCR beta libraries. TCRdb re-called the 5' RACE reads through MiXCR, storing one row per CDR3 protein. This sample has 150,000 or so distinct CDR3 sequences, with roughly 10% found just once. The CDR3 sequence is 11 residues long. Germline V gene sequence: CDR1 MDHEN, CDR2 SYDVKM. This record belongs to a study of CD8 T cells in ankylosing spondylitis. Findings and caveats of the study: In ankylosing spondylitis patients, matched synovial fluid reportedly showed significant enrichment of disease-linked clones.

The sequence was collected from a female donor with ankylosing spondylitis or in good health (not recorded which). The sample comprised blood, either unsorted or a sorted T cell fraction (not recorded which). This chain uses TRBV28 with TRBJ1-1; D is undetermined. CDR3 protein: CASNLGTEAFF. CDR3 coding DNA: TGTGCCAGCAATTTAGGCACTGAAGCTTTCTTT.